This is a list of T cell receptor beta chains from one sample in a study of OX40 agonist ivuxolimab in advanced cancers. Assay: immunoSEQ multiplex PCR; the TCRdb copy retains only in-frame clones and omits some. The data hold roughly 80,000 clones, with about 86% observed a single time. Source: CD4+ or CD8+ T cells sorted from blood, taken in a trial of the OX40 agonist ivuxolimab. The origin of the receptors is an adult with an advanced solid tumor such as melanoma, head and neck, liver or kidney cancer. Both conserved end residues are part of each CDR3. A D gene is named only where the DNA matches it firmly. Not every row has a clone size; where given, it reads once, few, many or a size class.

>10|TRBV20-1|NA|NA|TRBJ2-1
TGCAGTGCAGTCTACAATGAGCAGTTCTTC
CSAVYNEQFF
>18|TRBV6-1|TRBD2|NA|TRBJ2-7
TGTGCCAGCAGTGATACTGGGACTAGCGGGAGGGCCCCCGGGAAGCAGTACTTC
CASSDTGTSGRAPGKQYF
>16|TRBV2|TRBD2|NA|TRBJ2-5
TGTGCCAGCAGGGGGGGACTAGCGGGAGTAGGAGAGACCCAGTACTTC
CASRGGLAGVGETQYF
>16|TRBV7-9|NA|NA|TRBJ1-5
TGTGCCAGCAGCCTAGGAAACAACCTTAGCAATCAGCCCCAGCATTTT
CASSLGNNLSNQPQHF
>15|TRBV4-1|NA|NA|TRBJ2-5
TGCGCCAGCAGCCAAGCAGAATCGGCTGGGGGGAAGCAGTACTTC
CASSQAESAGGKQYF
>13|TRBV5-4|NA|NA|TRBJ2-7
TGTGCCAGCAGCTTGGGTCGGGCGGACGAGCAGTACTTC
CASSLGRADEQYF
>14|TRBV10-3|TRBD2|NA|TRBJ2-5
TGTGCCATCAAGGGACTAGCGGAACAAGAGACCCAGTACTTC
CAIKGLAEQETQYF
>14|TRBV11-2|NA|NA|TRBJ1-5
TGTGCCAGCAGCCTCGGGGGATCGAGTCAGCCCCAGCATTTT
CASSLGGSSQPQHF
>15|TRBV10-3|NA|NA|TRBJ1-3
TGTGCCATCAGTGAGTCGCCAGGGGTTGTGGACACCATATATTTT
CAISESPGVVDTIYF
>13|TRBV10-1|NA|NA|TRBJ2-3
TGCGCCAGCAGCAGGGAAATAACAGATACGCAGTATTTT
CASSREITDTQYF
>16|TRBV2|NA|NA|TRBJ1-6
TGTGCCAGCAGTGAAGCGGACTCTTTGGGGAATTCACCCCTCCACTTT
CASSEADSLGNSPLHF
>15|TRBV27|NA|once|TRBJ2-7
TGTGCCAGCAGTTTATCGGGGTCTTTAACCTACGAGCAGTACTTC
CASSLSGSLTYEQYF
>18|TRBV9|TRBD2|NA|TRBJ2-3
TGTGCCAGCAGCGCGCCACTAGCGGGTGTAACTAGCACAGATACGCAGTATTTT
CASSAPLAGVTSTDTQYF
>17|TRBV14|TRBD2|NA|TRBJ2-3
TGTGCCAGCAGCCAAGGGCGACTAGCGGGAATCACAGATACGCAGTATTTT
CASSQGRLAGITDTQYF
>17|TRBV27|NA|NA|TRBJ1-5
TGTACACCTAGGCCCCTAACGGGTCACACAAGGAATCAGCCCCAGCATTTT
CTPRPLTGHTRNQPQHF
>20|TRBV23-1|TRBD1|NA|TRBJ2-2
TGCGCCAGCAGTCAATACTTCCAGGACAGGGGCGCCCTGAACACCGGGGAGCTGTTTTTT
CASSQYFQDRGALNTGELFF
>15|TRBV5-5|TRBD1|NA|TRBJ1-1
TGTGCCAGCGAACTTCATTGGGGACAGGGCTCTGAAGCTTTCTTT
CASELHWGQGSEAFF
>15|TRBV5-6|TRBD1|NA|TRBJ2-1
TGTGCCAGCAGCCCCGGGACAGGGGGCTACAATGAGCAGTTCTTC
CASSPGTGGYNEQFF
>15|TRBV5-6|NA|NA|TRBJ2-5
TGTGCCAGCAGCTTCTTAATTGAGGGGTTGGAGACCCAGTACTTC
CASSFLIEGLETQYF
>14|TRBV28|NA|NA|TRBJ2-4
TGTGCCAGCAGTCCAACCGAAATAGGAAACATTCAGTACTTC
CASSPTEIGNIQYF
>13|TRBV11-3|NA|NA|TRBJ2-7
TGTGCCAGCTCCGGGACAACCGGCCACGAGCAGTACTTC
CASSGTTGHEQYF
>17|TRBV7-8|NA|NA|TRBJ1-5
TGTGCCAGCAGCTCAATCGCGTTGTGGCAGAGGAATCAGCCCCAGCATTTT
CASSSIALWQRNQPQHF